These 2 T cell receptor beta chains share one sample of origin, sequenced in a study of cytomegalovirus exposure and HLA in healthy donors. Primers for the PCR totalled 60 Vbeta and 13 Jbeta. This table comes from immunoSEQ multiplex PCR, and its TCRdb copy is limited to in-frame clones, with some not included. The sample lists around 130,000 clones, 65% to 85% occurring once. Sequenced sample: PBMCs. The receptor source for this set is a woman in her thirties or forties in good health and CMV-seronegative.

The gene calls are TRBV6-5 and TRBJ1-1; possible D gene TRBD1, 5 bases. CDR1 is MNHEY, CDR2 SVGAGI, per germline. The CDR3 extends over 12 amino acids. V lost 5 bases and J 6 bases, leaving 10 bases between the germline ends. CDR3 in amino acids: CASSPGISEAFF. For the CDR3, the DNA is TGTGCCAGCAGTCCAGGGATCTCTGAAGCTTTCTTT.

This chain connects TRBV2 to TRBJ1-2, with a tentative D call TRBD1 (6 bases). The V end was cut by 4 bases, the J end by 6 bases, with 15 bases between. CDR1 is SNHLY and CDR2 is FYNNEI in the germline V gene. The CDR3 covers 14 residues. In nucleotides, the CDR3 is TGTGCCAGCAGTGGCTCATACAGGGATCATGGCTACACCTTC. It translates to CASSGSYRDHGYTF.